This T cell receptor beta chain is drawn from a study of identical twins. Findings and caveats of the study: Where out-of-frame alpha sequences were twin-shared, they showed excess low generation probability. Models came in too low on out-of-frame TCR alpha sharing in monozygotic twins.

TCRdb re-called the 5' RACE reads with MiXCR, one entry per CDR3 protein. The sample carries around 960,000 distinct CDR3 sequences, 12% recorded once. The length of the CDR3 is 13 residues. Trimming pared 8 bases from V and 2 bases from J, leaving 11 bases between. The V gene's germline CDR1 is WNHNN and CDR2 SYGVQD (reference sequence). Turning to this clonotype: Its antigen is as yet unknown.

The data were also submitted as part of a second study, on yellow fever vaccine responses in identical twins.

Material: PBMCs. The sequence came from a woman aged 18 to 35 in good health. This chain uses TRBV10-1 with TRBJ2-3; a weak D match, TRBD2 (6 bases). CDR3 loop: CASGGGNTDTQYF. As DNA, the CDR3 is TGCGCCAGCGGAGGAGGGAACACAGATACGCAGTATTTT.